These 3 T cell receptor beta chains were all obtained from the same sample, sequenced in a study of T cells in Graves' hyperthyroidism and ophthalmopathy. Amplification of TCR beta CDR3 regions used RNA as the template. The HTBI set primed first-round TCR CDR3 RT-PCR. TCRdb reanalysed the multiplex PCR reads using MiXCR and keeps one entry per CDR3 protein. The sample contains about 350,000 distinct CDR3 sequences, about a sixth of which appear only once. Source material: blood. The receptor set was obtained from a woman aged 40 to 50 with Graves' ophthalmopathy.

V usage is TRBV28 and J usage is TRBJ2-7; D might be TRBD1 or TRBD2, each matching 7 bases. The CDR3 sequence is 17 residues long. Deletions cut 4 bases from V and 5 bases from J, with 24 bases between. Germline CDR1 reads MDHEN; CDR2 reads SYDVKM. CDR3 in DNA: TGTGCCAGCAGTTCCAGGGGGGGGGCGGGACTACGGGACGAGCAGTACTTC. Protein: CASSSRGGAGLRDEQYF.

The chain employs TRBV7-2 and TRBJ2-7; no clear D. Germline CDR1 reads SGHTA; CDR2 reads FQGNSA. The CDR3 contains 13 residues. CDR3 region: CHWTGGISYEQYF. The CDR3 nucleotides read TGTCATTGGACGGGTGGGATCTCCTACGAGCAGTACTTC.

The rearrangement uses TRBV20-1 and TRBJ2-7, with 8 nucleotides matching TRBD2. CDR3 length: 19 amino acids. Looked up from germline, CDR1 is DFQATT and CDR2 is SNEGSKA (reference sequence). Trimming removed 0 bases from V and 3 bases from J; junction bases left unmatched: 19. DNA of the CDR3: TGCAGTGCTAGAGATCTTTTGGCCCGACTAGCGTTCGAACGCTACGAGCAGTACTTC. Its translation is CSARDLLARLAFERYEQYF.